This T cell receptor (beta chain) was observed in a study of PD-1 blockade in mismatch repair-deficient tumors. For the study at large: Enrolled about 2013-2016, patients had progressing, pretreated mismatch repair-deficient cancers of approximately 13 types.

Measured with immunoSEQ multiplex PCR; TCRdb has only the in-frame clones, and not every one. The sample comprises 120,000 or so clones, about 88% of which are singletons, and around an eighth rests with the top ten. The TCR-sequenced patients were a few responders to pembrolizumab. CDR1 is SGHTA and CDR2 is FQGNSA in the germline V gene. The CDR3 totals 13 residues. V was clipped by 1 base and J by 6 bases, with 6 bases between them. The sequence was collected from an adult with mismatch repair-deficient cancer. The rearrangement uses TRBV7-2 and TRBJ2-2; D is unresolved. Sequences were derived from peripheral blood, sampled 44 weeks after starting pembrolizumab. The CDR3 spells CASSLEGAGELFF. DNA for the CDR3: TGTGCCAGCAGCTTAGAGGGTGCCGGGGAGCTGTTTTTT.